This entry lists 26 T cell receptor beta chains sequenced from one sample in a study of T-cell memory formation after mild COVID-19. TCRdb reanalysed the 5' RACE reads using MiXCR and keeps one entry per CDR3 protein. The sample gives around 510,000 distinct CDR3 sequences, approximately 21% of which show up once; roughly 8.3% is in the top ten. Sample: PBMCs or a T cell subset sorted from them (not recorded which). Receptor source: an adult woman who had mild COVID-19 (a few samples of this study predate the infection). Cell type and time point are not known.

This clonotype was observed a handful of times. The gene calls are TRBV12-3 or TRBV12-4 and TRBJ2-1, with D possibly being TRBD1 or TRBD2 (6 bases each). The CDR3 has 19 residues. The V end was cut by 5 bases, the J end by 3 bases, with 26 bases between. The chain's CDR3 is CASSPSAGLAGQIYNEQFF. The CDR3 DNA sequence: TGTGCCAGCAGTCCCTCGGCGGGATTGGCGGGACAAATCTACAATGAGCAGTTCTTC.

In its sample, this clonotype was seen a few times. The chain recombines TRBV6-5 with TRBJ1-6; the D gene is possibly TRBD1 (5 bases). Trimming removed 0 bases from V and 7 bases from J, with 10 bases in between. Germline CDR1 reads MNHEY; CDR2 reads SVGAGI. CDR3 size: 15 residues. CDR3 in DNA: TGTGCCAGCAGTTACTCGAACAGGCAGAATTCACCCCTCCACTTT. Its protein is CASSYSNRQNSPLHF.

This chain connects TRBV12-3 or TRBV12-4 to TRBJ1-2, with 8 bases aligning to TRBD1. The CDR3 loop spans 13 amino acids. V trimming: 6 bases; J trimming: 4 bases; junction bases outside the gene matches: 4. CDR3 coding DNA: TGTGCCAGCAGACACGGACAGGGCTATGGCTACACCTTC. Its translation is CASRHGQGYGYTF.

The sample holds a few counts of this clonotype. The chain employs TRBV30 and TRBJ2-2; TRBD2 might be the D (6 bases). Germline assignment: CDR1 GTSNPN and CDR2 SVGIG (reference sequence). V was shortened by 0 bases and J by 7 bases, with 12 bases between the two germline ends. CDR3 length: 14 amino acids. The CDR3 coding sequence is TGTGCCTGGAGTGTGGGAGGACCGGGCGGGGAGCTGTTTTTT. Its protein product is CAWSVGGPGGELFF.

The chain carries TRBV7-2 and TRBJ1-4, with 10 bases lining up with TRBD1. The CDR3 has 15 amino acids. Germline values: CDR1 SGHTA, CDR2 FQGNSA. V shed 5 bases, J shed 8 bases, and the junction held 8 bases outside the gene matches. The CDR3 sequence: CASSPQTGGLEKLFF. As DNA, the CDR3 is TGTGCCAGCAGCCCACAGACAGGGGGCTTGGAAAAACTGTTTTTT.

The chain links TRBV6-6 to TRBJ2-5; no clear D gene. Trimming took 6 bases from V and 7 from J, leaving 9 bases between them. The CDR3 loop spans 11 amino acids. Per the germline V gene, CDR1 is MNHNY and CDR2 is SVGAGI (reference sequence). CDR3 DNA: TGTGCCAGCAGCCAGGCAGTGACCCAGTACTTC. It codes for CASSQAVTQYF.

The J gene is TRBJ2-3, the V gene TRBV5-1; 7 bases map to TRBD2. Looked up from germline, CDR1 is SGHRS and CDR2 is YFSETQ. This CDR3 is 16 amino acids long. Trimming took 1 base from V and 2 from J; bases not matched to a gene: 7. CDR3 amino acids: CASSLSAGDFTDTQYF. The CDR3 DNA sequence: TGCGCCAGCAGCTTGTCGGCGGGGGATTTCACAGATACGCAGTATTTT.

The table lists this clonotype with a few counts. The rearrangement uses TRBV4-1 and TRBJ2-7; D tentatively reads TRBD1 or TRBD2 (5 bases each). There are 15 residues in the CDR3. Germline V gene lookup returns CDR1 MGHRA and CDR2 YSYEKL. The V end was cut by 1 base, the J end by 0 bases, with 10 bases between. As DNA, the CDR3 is TGCGCCAGCAGCCAAGGCTTTGGGGGCTCCTACGAGCAGTACTTC. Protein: CASSQGFGGSYEQYF.

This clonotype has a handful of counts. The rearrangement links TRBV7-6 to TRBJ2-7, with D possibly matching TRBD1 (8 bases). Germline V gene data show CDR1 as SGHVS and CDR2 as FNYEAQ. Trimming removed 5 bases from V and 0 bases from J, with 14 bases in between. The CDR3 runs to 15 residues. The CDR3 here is CASSTGGGLSYEQYF. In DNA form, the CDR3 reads TGTGCCAGCAGCACAGGGGGGGGCCTCTCCTACGAGCAGTACTTC.

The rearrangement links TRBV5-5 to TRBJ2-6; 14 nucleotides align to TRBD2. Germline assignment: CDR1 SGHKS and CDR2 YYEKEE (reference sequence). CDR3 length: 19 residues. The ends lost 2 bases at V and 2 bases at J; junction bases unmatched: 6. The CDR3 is CASSFGTSGGVTGANVLTF. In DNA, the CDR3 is TGTGCCAGCAGCTTCGGGACTAGCGGGGGCGTGACTGGGGCCAACGTCCTGACTTTC.

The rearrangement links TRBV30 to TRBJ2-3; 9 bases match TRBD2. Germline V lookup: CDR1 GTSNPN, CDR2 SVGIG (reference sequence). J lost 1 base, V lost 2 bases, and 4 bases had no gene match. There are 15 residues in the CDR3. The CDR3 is CAWSLTSGRTDTQYF. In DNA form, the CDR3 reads TGTGCCTGGAGTCTGACTAGCGGTCGCACAGATACGCAGTATTTT.

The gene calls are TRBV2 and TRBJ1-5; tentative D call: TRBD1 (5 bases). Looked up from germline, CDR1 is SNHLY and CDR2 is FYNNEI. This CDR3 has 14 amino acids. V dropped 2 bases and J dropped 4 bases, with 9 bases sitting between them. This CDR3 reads CASSEWDGNQPQHF. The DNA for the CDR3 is TGTGCCAGCAGTGAATGGGACGGGAATCAGCCCCAGCATTTT.

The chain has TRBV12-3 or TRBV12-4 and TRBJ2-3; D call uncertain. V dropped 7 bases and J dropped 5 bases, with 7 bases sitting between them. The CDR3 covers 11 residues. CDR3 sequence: CASKPLDTQYF. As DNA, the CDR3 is TGTGCCAGCAAACCCCTAGATACGCAGTATTTT.

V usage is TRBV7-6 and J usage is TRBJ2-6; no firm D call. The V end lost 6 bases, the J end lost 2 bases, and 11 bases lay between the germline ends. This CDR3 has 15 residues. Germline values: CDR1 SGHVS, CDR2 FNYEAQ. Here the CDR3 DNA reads TGTGCCAGCAGGGCTCGGGTGACTGGGGCCAACGTCCTGACTTTC. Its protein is CASRARVTGANVLTF.

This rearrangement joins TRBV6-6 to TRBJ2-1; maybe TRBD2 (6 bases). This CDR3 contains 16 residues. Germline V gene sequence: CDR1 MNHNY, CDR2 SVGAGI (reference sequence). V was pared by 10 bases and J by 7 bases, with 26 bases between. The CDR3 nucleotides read TGTGCCATCTTTAGCCAGGTAGCGGCAGTCCCAAATGAGCAGTTCTTC. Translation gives CAIFSQVAAVPNEQFF.

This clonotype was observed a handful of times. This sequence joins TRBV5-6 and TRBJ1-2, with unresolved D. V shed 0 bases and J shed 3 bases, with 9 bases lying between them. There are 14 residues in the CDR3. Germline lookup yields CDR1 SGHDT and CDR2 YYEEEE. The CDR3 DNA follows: TGTGCCAGCAGCTTGGCCTCGGGTTACTATGGCTACACCTTC. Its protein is CASSLASGYYGYTF.

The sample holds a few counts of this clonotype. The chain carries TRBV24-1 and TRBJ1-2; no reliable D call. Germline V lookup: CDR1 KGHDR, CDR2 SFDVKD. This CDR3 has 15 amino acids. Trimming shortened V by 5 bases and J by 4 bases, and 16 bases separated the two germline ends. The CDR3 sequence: CATSAQTDGFYGYTF. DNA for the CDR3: TGTGCCACCAGTGCCCAGACGGACGGATTCTATGGCTACACCTTC.

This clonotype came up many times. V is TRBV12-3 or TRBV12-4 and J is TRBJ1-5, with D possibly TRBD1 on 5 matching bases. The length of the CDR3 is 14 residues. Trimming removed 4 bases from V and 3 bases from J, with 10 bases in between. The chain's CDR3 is CASSYQGNNQPQHF. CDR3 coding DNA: TGTGCCAGCAGTTATCAGGGTAACAATCAGCCCCAGCATTTT.

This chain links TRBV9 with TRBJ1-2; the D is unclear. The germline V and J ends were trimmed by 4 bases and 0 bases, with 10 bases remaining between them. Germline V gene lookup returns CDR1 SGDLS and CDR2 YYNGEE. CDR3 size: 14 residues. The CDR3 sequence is CASSTTGTNYGYTF. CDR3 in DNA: TGTGCCAGCAGCACCACTGGGACTAACTATGGCTACACCTTC.

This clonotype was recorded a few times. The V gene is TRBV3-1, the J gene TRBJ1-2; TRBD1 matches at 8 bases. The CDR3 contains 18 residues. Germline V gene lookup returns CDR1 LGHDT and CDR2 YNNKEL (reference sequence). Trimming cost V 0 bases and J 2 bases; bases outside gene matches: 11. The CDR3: CASSQDRWTGRPNYGYTF. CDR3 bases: TGTGCCAGCAGCCAAGATCGTTGGACAGGGCGCCCAAACTATGGCTACACCTTC.

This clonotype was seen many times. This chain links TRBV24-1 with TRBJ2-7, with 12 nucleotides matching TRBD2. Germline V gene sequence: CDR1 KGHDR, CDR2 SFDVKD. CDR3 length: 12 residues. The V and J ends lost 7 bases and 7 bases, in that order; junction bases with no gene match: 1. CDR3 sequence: CATRGLAGEQYF. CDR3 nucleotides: TGTGCCACCAGAGGACTAGCGGGAGAGCAGTACTTC.

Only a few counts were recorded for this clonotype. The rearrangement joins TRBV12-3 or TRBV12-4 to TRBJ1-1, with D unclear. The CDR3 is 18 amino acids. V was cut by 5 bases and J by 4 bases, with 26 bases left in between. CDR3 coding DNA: TGTGCCAGCAGTCTATGGACGGGAGGGTGGCCACCTCGCACTGAAGCTTTCTTT. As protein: CASSLWTGGWPPRTEAFF.

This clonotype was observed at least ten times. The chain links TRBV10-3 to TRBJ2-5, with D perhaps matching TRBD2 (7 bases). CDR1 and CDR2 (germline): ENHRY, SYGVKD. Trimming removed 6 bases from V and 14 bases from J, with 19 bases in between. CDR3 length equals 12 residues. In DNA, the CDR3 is TGTGCCATCAGAAACAGGGAGGGACTCCCTTACTTC. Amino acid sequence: CAIRNREGLPYF.

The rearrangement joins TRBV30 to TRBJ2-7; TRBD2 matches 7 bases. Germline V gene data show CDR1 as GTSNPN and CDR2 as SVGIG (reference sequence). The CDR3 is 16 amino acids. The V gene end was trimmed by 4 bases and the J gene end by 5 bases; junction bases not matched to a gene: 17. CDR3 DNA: TGTGCCTGGAACCCCCTCGGCGGGCTAGCGGTGGACGAGCAGTACTTC. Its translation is CAWNPLGGLAVDEQYF.

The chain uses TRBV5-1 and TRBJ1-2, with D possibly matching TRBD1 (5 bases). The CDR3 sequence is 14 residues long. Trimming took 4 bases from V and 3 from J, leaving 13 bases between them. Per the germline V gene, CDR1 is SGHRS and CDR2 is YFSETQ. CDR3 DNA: TGCGCCAGCAGCGCGGACACCACGGACTATGGCTACACCTTC. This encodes CASSADTTDYGYTF.

CDR3 loop: CAFFHRRRGGGDTQYF. Here the CDR3 DNA reads TGTGCCTTCTTTCATCGTCGTCGGGGCGGCGGAGATACGCAGTATTTT. This chain links TRBV30 with TRBJ2-3; possibly TRBD1 or TRBD2 for D (5 bases each). Germline CDR1 reads GTSNPN; CDR2 reads SVGIG (reference sequence). The V gene lost 7 bases and the J gene lost 5 bases, with 25 bases spanning the gap. The CDR3 consists of 16 residues.